Listed here are 18 T cell receptor beta chains from one sample, sequenced in a study of CD8 T cells in Susac syndrome. Random hexamers were used to reverse transcribe the RNA input (roughly 0.5 to 1 ug). MiXCR, applied by TCRdb to the immunoSEQ multiplex PCR reads, yields one record per CDR3 protein. The sample includes about 120,000 distinct CDR3 sequences, about 93% of them seen just once. The source material was CD8+ T cells from PBMCs. These receptors all come from a human donor with Susac syndrome.

The chain recombines TRBV7-8 with TRBJ2-5; D unclear. The CDR3 has 11 amino acids. The germline gives CDR1 SGHVS, CDR2 FQNEAQ. The V and J ends lost 5 bases and 5 bases respectively, with 6 bases between them. CDR3 amino acids: CASSNPETQYF. The CDR3 coding sequence is TGTGCCAGCAGCAACCCTGAGACCCAGTACTTC. Full variable domain (missing parts from reference TRBV7-8 and TRBJ2-5): GAGVSQSPRYKVAKRGQDVALRCDPISGHVSLFWYQQALGQGPEFLTYFQNEAQLDKSGLPSDRFFAERPEGSVSTLKIQRTQQEDSAVYLCASSNPETQYFGPGTRLLVL.

The rearrangement uses TRBV7-9 and TRBJ2-6; D ambiguous. Germline V gene lookup returns CDR1 SEHNR and CDR2 FQNEAQ (reference sequence). V shed 4 bases and J shed 2 bases, with 9 bases lying between them. The CDR3 sequence is 15 residues long. Here the CDR3 reads CASSSEITGANVLTF. The CDR3 DNA reads as TGTGCCAGCAGCTCGGAGATTACTGGGGCCAACGTCCTGACTTTC.

The CDR3 protein is CASISRQGVGEQFF. In nucleotides, the CDR3 is TGTGCCAGTATTTCCAGACAGGGGGTCGGTGAGCAGTTCTTC. The chain combines TRBV19 with TRBJ2-1; 9 nucleotides match TRBD1. CDR3 size: 14 residues. Germline values: CDR1 LNHDA, CDR2 SQIVND (reference sequence). Germline trimming cut 7 bases from V and 9 bases from J; bases unmatched to any gene: 10. The full variable domain, rest sourced from reference TRBV19 and TRBJ2-1, is DGGITQSPKYLFRKEGQNVTLSCEQNLNHDAMYWYRQDPGQGLRLIYYSQIVNDFQKGDIAEGYSVSREKKESFPLTVTSAQKNPTAFYLCASISRQGVGEQFFGPGTRLTVL.

V and J are TRBV5-1 and TRBJ1-2; tentatively, D is TRBD1 (5 bases). Germline CDR1 is SGHRS and CDR2 is YFSETQ. The CDR3 runs to 15 residues. The V end lost 2 bases, the J end lost 4 bases, and 15 bases lay between the germline ends. CDR3 nucleotide sequence: TGCGCCAGCAGCTTCGCCGGGGGGTCCGTCTATGGCTACACCTTC. Protein: CASSFAGGSVYGYTF.

V usage is TRBV9 and J usage is TRBJ2-7, with D maybe TRBD2 (7 bases). CDR3 length: 14 residues. The V gene's germline CDR1 is SGDLS and CDR2 YYNGEE. Trimming took 4 bases from V and 6 from J, leaving 17 bases between them. Here the CDR3 DNA reads TGTGCCAGCAGCAGAGAGGGAGGGGGAGGCGAGCAGTACTTC. This translates into CASSREGGGGEQYF.

This sequence joins TRBV3-1 and TRBJ2-7; possible D gene TRBD2, 6 bases. Germline assignment: CDR1 LGHDT and CDR2 YNNKEL (reference sequence). V was trimmed by 1 base and J by 6 bases, leaving 13 bases between them. The CDR3 spans 14 residues. CDR3 nucleotides: TGTGCCAGCAGCCAAGGGGACTCTTTCTCCGAGCAGTACTTC. Translation: CASSQGDSFSEQYF.

The V call is TRBV12-3 or TRBV12-4, the J call TRBJ1-2; 11 nucleotides agree with TRBD1. The CDR3 sequence is 15 residues long. V trimming: 6 bases; J trimming: 8 bases; junction bases outside the gene matches: 11. CDR3 DNA sequence: TGTGCCAGCAGCCCTCTGGGGACAGGGGGTCAGGGCTACACCTTC. Protein product: CASSPLGTGGQGYTF.

This chain connects TRBV29-1 to TRBJ2-7, with TRBD1 matching 9 bases. The CDR3 contains 14 residues. Germline values: CDR1 SQVTM, CDR2 ANQGSEA. J gave up 0 bases and V 6 bases, and 6 bases lay outside the gene matches. As DNA, the CDR3 is TGCAGCGTGGCTGGGACAGGGAGCTCCTACGAGCAGTACTTC. It is translated as CSVAGTGSSYEQYF.

The chain uses TRBV7-6 and TRBJ1-6, with no clear D. The CDR3 sequence is 14 residues long. Trimming removed 3 bases from V and 5 bases from J, with 8 bases in between. Germline assignment: CDR1 SGHVS and CDR2 FNYEAQ. The CDR3 spells CASSFDPNNSPLHF. The CDR3, as DNA: TGTGCCAGCAGCTTCGATCCAAATAATTCACCCCTCCACTTT. The full variable domain, in which reference TRBV7-6 and TRBJ1-6 provide the parts outside the CDR3, is GAGVSQSPRYKVTKRGQDVALRCDPISGHVSLYWYRQALGQGPEFLTYFNYEAQQDKSGLPNDRFSAERPEGSISTLTIQRTEQRDSAMYRCASSFDPNNSPLHFGNGTRLTVT.

This chain links TRBV29-1 with TRBJ2-7; TRBD1 might be the D (6 bases). The germline V gene has CDR1 SQVTM and CDR2 ANQGSEA. V dropped 4 bases and J dropped 7 bases, with 14 bases sitting between them. This CDR3 comprises 12 residues. CDR3 DNA: TGCAGCGTTGGAGACAGGCCCTGGGAGCAGTACTTC. Encoded protein: CSVGDRPWEQYF.

The chain couples TRBV14 to TRBJ2-7, with D unresolved. Germline V gene data show CDR1 as SGHDN and CDR2 as FVKESK. Trimming left V 0 bases short and J 5 bases short, with 23 bases between. The CDR3 loop spans 18 amino acids. CDR3 bases: TGTGCCAGCAGCCAAGAAGGGATTTATTCCTATCTCTTCAACGAGCAGTACTTC. It is translated as CASSQEGIYSYLFNEQYF.

The rearrangement links TRBV15 to TRBJ2-5; D is ambiguous. V dropped 6 bases and J dropped 0 bases, with 20 bases sitting between them. Germline CDR1 LNHNV, CDR2 YYDKDF (reference sequence). The CDR3 totals 17 residues. This CDR3 reads CATRDTDGVRYQETQYF. The CDR3 DNA follows: TGTGCCACCAGGGATACGGATGGCGTTAGGTACCAAGAGACCCAGTACTTC.

This clonotype appeared a few times. The V and J genes are TRBV30 and TRBJ1-6; TRBD1 aligns across 7 bases. Germline CDR1 reads GTSNPN; CDR2 reads SVGIG (reference sequence). CDR3 length: 15 residues. Losses at the gene ends were 8 bases for V and 7 bases for J; bases not matched to a gene: 14. The CDR3 region is CATGRRQGTNSPLHF. DNA for the CDR3: TGTGCCACTGGAAGGAGACAGGGAACAAATTCACCCCTCCACTTT. Looking up the rest from reference TRBV30 and TRBJ1-6 gives the full variable domain: SQTIHQWPATLVQPVGSPLSLECTVEGTSNPNLYWYRQAAGRGLQLLFYSVGIGQISSEVPQNLSASRPQDRQFILSSKKLLLSDSGFYLCATGRRQGTNSPLHFGNGTRLTVT.

A single count supports this clonotype. The chain uses TRBV13 and TRBJ2-5; D is uncertain. CDR3 length equals 13 residues. CDR1 is PRHDT, CDR2 FYEKMQ, per germline (reference sequence). Between the trimmed V and J ends, which lost 2 bases and 5 bases, there was a span of 9 bases. This chain's CDR3 is CASSLNSPETQYF. CDR3 in DNA: TGTGCCAGCAGCTTAAACTCCCCGGAGACCCAGTACTTC.

This chain uses TRBV4-1 with TRBJ2-7; a weak D match, TRBD1 (6 bases). Germline loops: CDR1 MGHRA, CDR2 YSYEKL. Trimming removed 1 base from V and 2 bases from J, with 12 bases in between. The CDR3 totals 15 residues. CDR3: CASSQVKSGAYEQYF. CDR3 sequence (DNA): TGCGCCAGCAGCCAAGTTAAGTCAGGGGCCTACGAGCAGTACTTC.

The chain is built from TRBV10-2 and TRBJ1-2, with D possibly matching TRBD1 (6 bases). The germline gives CDR1 WSHSY, CDR2 SAAADI. The CDR3 sequence is 13 residues long. V was trimmed by 4 bases and J by 7 bases, leaving 13 bases between them. The chain's CDR3 is CASSAGGPGGYTF. The DNA for the CDR3 is TGCGCCAGCAGTGCGGGGGGGCCGGGTGGCTACACCTTC.

The CDR3 sequence is CASSVGGSSEQYF. The CDR3 region has the DNA TGTGCCAGCAGCGTGGGGGGCTCGTCCGAGCAGTACTTC. The gene calls are TRBV9 and TRBJ2-7; tentatively, D is TRBD1 or TRBD2 (6 bases each). The germline gives CDR1 SGDLS, CDR2 YYNGEE. CDR3 size: 13 residues. The ends were cut back, 2 bases at V and 6 bases at J, with 12 bases in the middle.

This rearrangement joins TRBV30 to TRBJ2-2, with D uncertain. Germline V gives CDR1 GTSNPN, CDR2 SVGIG (reference sequence). The CDR3 sequence is 13 residues long. The V and J ends lost 3 bases and 0 bases respectively, with 5 bases between them. The CDR3 nucleotides are TGTGCCTGGAGCACCGCGAACACCGGGGAGCTGTTTTTT. This sequence encodes CAWSTANTGELFF.